Below are 7 T cell receptor beta chains sequenced from a single sample in a study of T cell responses to AZD1222 COVID-19 vaccine. Measured with immunoSEQ multiplex PCR; TCRdb has only the in-frame clones, and not every one. The sample lists roughly 110,000 clones; around 89% were seen once. This specimen consisted of peripheral blood, obtained 28 days after the second AZD1222 dose. Source of these receptors: an adult who received the AZD1222 COVID-19 vaccine.

The chain uses TRBV11-2 and TRBJ1-4; 7 positions agree with TRBD1. CDR1 and CDR2 (germline): SGHAT, FQNNGV. With 4 bases clipped from V and 7 bases from J, the junction kept 9 bases outside the gene matches. CDR3 length: 15 amino acids. CDR3 region: CASSSQGVVGEKLFF. The CDR3 nucleotides read TGTGCCAGCAGCTCTCAGGGGGTGGTGGGTGAAAAACTGTTTTTT.

CDR3 in amino acids: CASSISTIRATEAFF. In DNA, the CDR3 is TGTGCCAGTAGTATTAGCACAATACGAGCCACTGAAGCTTTCTTT. V gene TRBV19 combines with J gene TRBJ1-1, with D uncertain. Germline lookup yields CDR1 LNHDA and CDR2 SQIVND (reference sequence). V shed 3 bases and J shed 4 bases, with 15 bases lying between them. CDR3 length: 15 amino acids.

This rearrangement joins TRBV9 to TRBJ2-2; tentatively, D is TRBD1 (7 bases). CDR1 is SGDLS, CDR2 YYNGEE, per germline. This CDR3 contains 17 residues. Trimming removed 0 bases at V and 2 bases at J, with 14 bases between. As DNA, the CDR3 is TGTGCCAGCAGCGTAGAGGAGGGGGCTGCTAACACCGGGGAGCTGTTTTTT. Amino acid sequence: CASSVEEGAANTGELFF. The entire variable domain, with the rest obtained from reference TRBV9 and TRBJ2-2, is as follows: DSGVTQTPKHLITATGQRVTLRCSPRSGDLSVYWYQQSLDQGLQFLIQYYNGEERAKGNILERFSAQQFPDLHSELNLSSLELGDSALYFCASSVEEGAANTGELFFGEGSRLTVL.

The J gene is TRBJ1-4, the V gene TRBV6-4; no firm D call. The CDR3 is 13 amino acids. V lost 7 bases to trimming and J lost 5 bases, with 11 bases between them. Germline assignment: CDR1 MRHNA and CDR2 SNTAGT. CDR3 coding DNA: TGTGCCAGCATTCCGGGTCTCAATGAAAAACTGTTTTTT. Translated: CASIPGLNEKLFF.

DNA for the CDR3: TGCGCCAGCAGCCAGGCAGGATCCCACTATGGCTACACCTTC. This codes for CASSQAGSHYGYTF. This chain joins TRBV4-3 and TRBJ1-2; D remains ambiguous. The CDR3 is 14 amino acids. V was trimmed by 3 bases and J by 3 bases, leaving 11 bases between them. Germline CDR1 is LGHNA and CDR2 is YSLEER.

Note on this clone: The sample holds other DNA sequences that translate to the same CDR3. The DNA for the CDR3 is TGTGCCAGCAGTTTTACAGGGAACACTGAAGCTTTCTTT. Translating gives CASSFTGNTEAFF. The chain uses TRBV12-3 or TRBV12-4 and TRBJ1-1; D perhaps matches TRBD1 (5 bases). The V gene lost 3 bases and the J gene lost 1 base, with 6 bases spanning the gap. The CDR3 has 13 residues.

This CDR3 is CASRRGENSGNTIYF. For the CDR3, the DNA is TGTGCCAGCAGGAGAGGGGAAAACTCTGGAAACACCATATATTTT. The chain employs TRBV7-8 and TRBJ1-3, with D perhaps matching TRBD1 (5 bases). V lost 6 bases to trimming and J lost 0 bases, with 12 bases between them. The length of the CDR3 is 15 residues. Germline CDR1 SGHVS, CDR2 FQNEAQ. Variable domain in full (rest from reference TRBV7-8 and TRBJ1-3): GAGVSQSPRYKVAKRGQDVALRCDPISGHVSLFWYQQALGQGPEFLTYFQNEAQLDKSGLPSDRFFAERPEGSVSTLKIQRTQQEDSAVYLCASRRGENSGNTIYFGEGSWLTVV.